This T cell receptor beta chain derives from a study of PD-1 blockade in classical Hodgkin lymphoma. Notes on the study in general: Underlying causes for the observed repertoire differences were not defined, possibly disease activity or prior therapy. Newly diagnosed patients and complete responders had comparable diversity at baseline.

The protocol was immunoSEQ multiplex PCR, while the TCRdb copy is restricted to in-frame clones and leaves out a portion. The table records 25,000 to 40,000 clones, around three quarters of them present only once. Germline V gives CDR1 SGHRS, CDR2 YFSETQ. This CDR3 region has 15 residues. The sample's time point: cycle 4 day 1 (C4D1), after less than 7 weeks of nivolumab. Relapse was seen in all patients after autologous stem cell transplantation, and brentuximab vedotin exposure was variable. When best responses were assessed, they were complete response, partial response or progressive disease. On this clone itself: Its target is unknown. The junction shows a germline mismatch at one end, possibly a read error. Other DNA variants within this sample encode the same CDR3.

Sequenced material: peripheral blood mononuclear cells (PBMCs), taken before the fourth cycle of nivolumab. The TCR comes from a human donor with classical Hodgkin lymphoma. This rearrangement joins TRBV5-1 to TRBJ2-7, with D perhaps matching TRBD2 (5 bases). For the CDR3, the DNA is TGCGCCAGCAGCATACAACAAGGAGGTTCCTACGAGCAGTATTTC. Residues: CASSIQQGGSYEQYF.